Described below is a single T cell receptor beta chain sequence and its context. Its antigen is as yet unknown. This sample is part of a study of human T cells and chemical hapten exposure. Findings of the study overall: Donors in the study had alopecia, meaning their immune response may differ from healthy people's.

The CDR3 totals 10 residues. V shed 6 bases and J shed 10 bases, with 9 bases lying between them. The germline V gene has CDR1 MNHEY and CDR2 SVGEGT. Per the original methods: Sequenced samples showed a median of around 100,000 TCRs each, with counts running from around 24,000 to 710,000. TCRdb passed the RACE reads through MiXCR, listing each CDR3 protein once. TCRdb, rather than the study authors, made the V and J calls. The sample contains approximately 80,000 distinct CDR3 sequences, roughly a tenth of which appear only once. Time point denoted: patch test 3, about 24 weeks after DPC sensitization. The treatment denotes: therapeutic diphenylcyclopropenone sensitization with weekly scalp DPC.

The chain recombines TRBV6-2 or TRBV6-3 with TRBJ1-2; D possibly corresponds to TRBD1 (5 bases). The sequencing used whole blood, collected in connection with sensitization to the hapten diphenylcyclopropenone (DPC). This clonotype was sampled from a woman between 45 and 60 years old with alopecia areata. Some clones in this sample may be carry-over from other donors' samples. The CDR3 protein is CASRDTFYTF. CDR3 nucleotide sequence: TGTGCCAGCAGGGACACCTTCTACACCTTC.